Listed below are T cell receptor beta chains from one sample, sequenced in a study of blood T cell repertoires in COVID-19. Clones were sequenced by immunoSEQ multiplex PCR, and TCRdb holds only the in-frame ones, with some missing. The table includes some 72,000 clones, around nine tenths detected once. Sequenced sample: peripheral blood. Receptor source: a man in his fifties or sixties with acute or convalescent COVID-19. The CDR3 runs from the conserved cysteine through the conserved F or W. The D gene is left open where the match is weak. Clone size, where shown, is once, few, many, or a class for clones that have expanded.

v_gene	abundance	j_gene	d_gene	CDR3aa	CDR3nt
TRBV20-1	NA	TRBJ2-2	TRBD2	CSASSGLAGGSNTGELFF	TGCAGTGCTAGTTCAGGGCTAGCGGGGGGCTCGAACACCGGGGAGCTGTTTTTT
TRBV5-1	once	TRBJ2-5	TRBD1	CASRLSQGAGETQYF	TGCGCCAGCAGACTCTCCCAGGGGGCAGGGGAGACCCAGTACTTC
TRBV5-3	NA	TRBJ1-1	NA	CARSLAQGVAEAFF	TGTGCCAGAAGCTTGGCCCAGGGTGTCGCTGAAGCTTTCTTT
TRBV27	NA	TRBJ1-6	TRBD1	CASSFLGQGFDNSPLHF	TGTGCCAGCAGTTTCCTTGGACAGGGGTTCGATAATTCACCCCTCCACTTT
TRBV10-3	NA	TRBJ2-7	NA	CAISPQGGGYEQYF	TGTGCCATCAGTCCCCAGGGGGGCGGCTACGAGCAGTACTTC
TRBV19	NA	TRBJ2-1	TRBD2	CASRLIAGGVGEQFF	TGTGCCAGTAGACTCATAGCGGGAGGGGTGGGTGAGCAGTTCTTC
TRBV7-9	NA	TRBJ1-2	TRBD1	CASSLDRGLRGYTF	TGTGCCAGCAGCTTAGACAGGGGACTGAGGGGCTACACCTTC
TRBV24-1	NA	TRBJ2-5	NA	CATSESGVRETQYF	TGTGCCACCAGTGAATCGGGGGTCCGGGAGACCCAGTACTTC
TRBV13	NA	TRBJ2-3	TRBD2	CASSPLAGGTDTQYF	TGTGCCAGCAGCCCATTAGCGGGAGGCACAGATACGCAGTATTTT
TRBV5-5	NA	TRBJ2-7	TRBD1	CASSLVTGGIYEQYF	TGTGCCAGCAGCTTGGTTACAGGGGGCATCTACGAGCAGTACTTC
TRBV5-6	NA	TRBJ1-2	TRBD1	CASSPRTGDYGYTF	TGTGCCAGCAGCCCTAGGACAGGGGACTATGGCTACACCTTC
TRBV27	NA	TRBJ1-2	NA	CASSTSSGGYTF	TGTGCCAGCAGTACCTCATCCGGGGGCTACACCTTC
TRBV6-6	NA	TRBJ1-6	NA	CASSYSNRDYNSPLHF	TGTGCCAGCAGTTACTCGAACAGGGACTATAATTCACCCCTCCACTTT
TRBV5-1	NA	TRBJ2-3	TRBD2	CASSLGSTSGSTDTQYF	TGCGCCAGCAGCTTGGGCTCTACTAGCGGGAGCACAGATACGCAGTATTTT
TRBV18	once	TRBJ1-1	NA	CASSEANTEAFF	TGTGCCAGCTCAGAGGCGAACACTGAAGCTTTCTTT
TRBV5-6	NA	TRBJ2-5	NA	CASSLNRGTQETQYF	TGTGCCAGCAGCTTGAATCGGGGGACTCAAGAGACCCAGTACTTC